This paragraph reports one T cell receptor beta chain. The antigen is undetermined. These data are taken from a study of cytomegalovirus exposure and HLA in healthy donors. Overall study context: Most genotyped donors, 81% of 300 to 400, had Caucasian-associated genetic ancestry.

Overall study results and limits: In a later analysis, TCR beta V- and J-gene trimming showed a link to a missense DCLRE1C variant.

Both 60 Vbeta primers and 13 Jbeta primers went into the PCR. Only in-frame clones appear in the TCRdb table, and some are missing; sequencing was by immunoSEQ multiplex PCR. Here the sample spans under 150,000 clones, more than 80% being singletons. The CDR3 is 15 amino acids. CDR1 is SEHNR and CDR2 is FQNEAQ in the germline V gene (reference sequence). V was cut by 6 bases and J by 4 bases, with 18 bases left in between. This receptor was taken from a woman in her 30s in good health and CMV-seropositive. Sequencing was done on a sample of PBMCs. The J gene is TRBJ1-1, the V gene TRBV7-9; D call uncertain. CDR3 in DNA: TGTGCCAGCAGTCCCTCCCCCTCCTTGTCCACTGAAGCTTTCTTT. As protein: CASSPSPSLSTEAFF.